Listed here are 5 T cell receptor beta chains from one sample, sequenced in a study of T-cell memory formation after mild COVID-19. TCRdb passed the 5' RACE reads through MiXCR, listing each CDR3 protein once. Of roughly 600,000 distinct CDR3 sequences in the sample, over 15% were seen once. Input material: PBMCs or a T cell subset sorted from them (not recorded which). These receptors originate from an adult woman who had mild COVID-19 (a few samples of this study predate the infection). Cell type and time point are not known.

As concerns this clonotype: Relative to the germline gene, one junction end is altered; a read error may explain this. The chain uses TRBV7-7 and TRBJ2-2; TRBD2 aligns across 11 bases. The germline CDR1 and CDR2 sequences are SSHAT and FNYEAQ (reference sequence). The CDR3 loop spans 19 amino acids. The CDR3 reads CASSLEPLLAGVNTGELFF. The CDR3 coding sequence is TGTGCTAGCAGCTTGGAACCTTTACTAGCGGGAGTTAACACCGGGGAGCTGTTTTTT. The variable domain in full, with the rest retrieved from reference TRBV7-7 and TRBJ2-2, is GAGVSQSPRYKVTKRGQDVTLRCDPISSHATLYWYQQALGQGPEFLTYFNYEAQPDKSGLPSDRFSAERPEGSISTLTIQRTEQRDSAMYRCASSLEPLLAGVNTGELFFGEGSRLTVL.

This chain links TRBV20-1 with TRBJ2-3; the D is unclear. The CDR3 is 14 amino acids. Germline V CDR1 and CDR2: DFQATT, SNEGSKA (reference sequence). V was clipped by 1 base and J by 0 bases, with 8 bases between them. CDR3 coding DNA: TGCAGTGCTAGAGTCGGAGCTAGCACAGATACGCAGTATTTT. Translated: CSARVGASTDTQYF.

CDR3 sequence reads: CASSEAGFQPQHF. CDR3 coding DNA: TGTGCCAGCAGTGAGGCCGGGTTTCAGCCCCAGCATTTT. The V gene is TRBV2, the J gene TRBJ1-5, with D unresolved. This CDR3 has 13 residues. The V end lost 3 bases, the J end lost 6 bases, and 9 bases lay between the germline ends. From germline, CDR1 is SNHLY and CDR2 FYNNEI.

Only a few counts were recorded for this clonotype. The chain has TRBV6-2 or TRBV6-3 and TRBJ2-4; 7 bases agree with TRBD1. The CDR3 runs to 17 residues. Trimming took 5 bases from V and 0 from J; bases not matched to a gene: 10. The germline V gene has CDR1 MNHEY and CDR2 SVGEGT. The CDR3 nucleotides read TGTGCCAGCAGTCAAGGACAGGCGATTCTAGCCAAAAACATTCAGTACTTC. It translates to CASSQGQAILAKNIQYF.

The J gene is TRBJ1-2, the V gene TRBV12-3 or TRBV12-4; D gene unclear. The germline V and J ends were trimmed by 3 bases and 8 bases, with 19 bases remaining between them. This CDR3 is built from 15 residues. CDR3 region: CASSFGPRLVDGYTF. In DNA form, the CDR3 reads TGTGCCAGCAGTTTCGGGCCACGGCTGGTTGACGGCTACACCTTC.